This TCR beta chain was found in a study of T-cell reconstitution after alpha-beta-depleted transplantation in children. This clonotype was observed a few times. A library of TCRbeta sequences, prepared with unique molecular identifiers, was generated. TCRdb processed the PCR reads anew with MiXCR; each CDR3 protein has one entry. The sample has about 610,000 distinct CDR3 sequences; roughly a tenth are singletons. V trimming: 8 bases; J trimming: 2 bases; junction bases outside the gene matches: 8. CDR1 is SGHTA and CDR2 is FQGNSA in the germline V gene. The CDR3 contains 14 residues. The material sequenced was PBMCs from the stem cell graft donor, taken from the stem cell graft. The chain has TRBV7-2 and TRBJ2-7; 8 bases align to TRBD1. The receptor was derived from a human donor who donated a stem cell graft to a child with acute myeloid leukemia. The chain's CDR3 is CASGRGQGPYEQYF. CDR3 nucleotide sequence: TGTGCCAGCGGAAGAGGACAGGGTCCCTACGAGCAGTACTTC.